This is a list of T cell receptor beta chains from one sample in a study of shared clonotypes between healthy human individuals. TCRdb's table, derived via immunoSEQ multiplex PCR, lists solely in-frame clones and lacks some. Among roughly 2.1 million clones, just over 90% were seen once, and the ten largest hold 1.7%. Specimen: naive CD8+ T cells from PBMCs. These receptors were taken from a man aged 18-30 years in good health. Some clones in this sample may be carry-over from other donors' samples. The CDR3 runs from the conserved cysteine through the conserved F or W. Fields, in order: clone size, D gene, V gene, J gene, CDR3 protein, CDR3 DNA. A D gene is named only where the DNA matches it firmly. Clone size appears in some rows only: once, few, many, or a class for an expanded clone.

abundance: NA; d_gene: NA; v_gene: TRBV7-2; j_gene: TRBJ1-1; CDR3aa: CASSLGPYLNTEAFF; CDR3nt: TGTGCCAGCAGCCTCGGGCCCTACTTGAACACTGAAGCTTTCTTT
abundance: NA; d_gene: TRBD1; v_gene: TRBV27; j_gene: TRBJ2-7; CDR3aa: CASSLSGRGHEQYF; CDR3nt: TGTGCCAGCAGTTTATCGGGCAGGGGGCACGAGCAGTACTTC
abundance: NA; d_gene: NA; v_gene: TRBV6-1; j_gene: TRBJ1-2; CDR3aa: CASRATENYGYTF; CDR3nt: TGTGCCAGCAGGGCTACAGAGAACTATGGCTACACCTTC
abundance: NA; d_gene: TRBD2; v_gene: TRBV11-2; j_gene: TRBJ2-3; CDR3aa: CASSPGTSGGDTQYF; CDR3nt: TGTGCCAGCAGCCCGGGGACTAGCGGAGGAGATACGCAGTATTTT
abundance: once; d_gene: NA; v_gene: TRBV5-1; j_gene: TRBJ2-3; CDR3aa: CASSFSRTDTQYF; CDR3nt: TGCGCCAGCAGCTTTAGTCGCACAGATACGCAGTATTTT
abundance: once; d_gene: NA; v_gene: TRBV30; j_gene: TRBJ2-7; CDR3aa: CAWRFQGFYEQYF; CDR3nt: TGTGCCTGGAGGTTTCAGGGATTCTACGAGCAGTACTTC
abundance: NA; d_gene: NA; v_gene: TRBV4-3; j_gene: TRBJ2-7; CDR3aa: CASSQERAREQYF; CDR3nt: TGCGCCAGCAGCCAAGAGAGGGCCCGGGAGCAGTACTTC
abundance: NA; d_gene: TRBD1; v_gene: TRBV5-6; j_gene: TRBJ1-5; CDR3aa: CASSLGQGDQPQHF; CDR3nt: TGTGCCAGCAGCTTGGGACAGGGGGATCAGCCCCAGCATTTT
abundance: NA; d_gene: NA; v_gene: TRBV7-9; j_gene: TRBJ1-1; CDR3aa: CASSSRVSGRATEAFF; CDR3nt: TGTGCCAGCAGCAGCCGGGTATCGGGGAGAGCGACTGAAGCTTTCTTT
abundance: few; d_gene: NA; v_gene: TRBV6-1; j_gene: TRBJ2-7; CDR3aa: CASSDGTSYEQYF; CDR3nt: TGTGCCAGCAGTGACGGCACCTCCTACGAGCAGTACTTC
abundance: NA; d_gene: NA; v_gene: TRBV29-1; j_gene: TRBJ2-1; CDR3aa: CSVGPLGEQFF; CDR3nt: TGCAGCGTTGGCCCCCTAGGGGAGCAGTTCTTC
abundance: NA; d_gene: NA; v_gene: TRBV27; j_gene: TRBJ1-2; CDR3aa: CASSKGLYGYTF; CDR3nt: TGTGCCAGCAGTAAGGGACTCTATGGCTACACCTTC
abundance: NA; d_gene: TRBD2; v_gene: TRBV4-3; j_gene: TRBJ2-1; CDR3aa: CASSPLLAGVGKPYNEQFF; CDR3nt: TGCGCCAGCAGCCCCCTACTAGCGGGAGTGGGAAAACCCTACAATGAGCAGTTCTTC
abundance: NA; d_gene: NA; v_gene: TRBV27; j_gene: TRBJ2-7; CDR3aa: CASMGREYYEQYF; CDR3nt: TGTGCCAGCATGGGGCGGGAATACTACGAGCAGTACTTC
abundance: NA; d_gene: NA; v_gene: TRBV6-6; j_gene: TRBJ2-7; CDR3aa: CASSHGGENNEQYF; CDR3nt: TGTGCCAGCAGTCACGGGGGAGAGAACAACGAGCAGTACTTC
abundance: NA; d_gene: NA; v_gene: TRBV18; j_gene: TRBJ1-2; CDR3aa: CASSPGTLSNYGYTF; CDR3nt: TGTGCCAGCTCACCTGGGACACTATCTAACTATGGCTACACCTTC
abundance: NA; d_gene: TRBD2; v_gene: TRBV7-9; j_gene: TRBJ2-2; CDR3aa: CASSHSTSDPNTGELFF; CDR3nt: TGTGCCAGCAGCCACTCCACTAGCGACCCGAACACCGGGGAGCTGTTTTTT
abundance: NA; d_gene: TRBD2; v_gene: TRBV10-3; j_gene: TRBJ2-7; CDR3aa: CAISDLGLAGAYEQYF; CDR3nt: TGTGCCATCAGTGACTTAGGACTAGCGGGAGCCTACGAGCAGTACTTC
abundance: NA; d_gene: NA; v_gene: TRBV7-9; j_gene: TRBJ2-7; CDR3aa: CASSLGPATYEQYF; CDR3nt: TGTGCCAGCAGCTTAGGCCCTGCTACCTACGAGCAGTACTTC
abundance: NA; d_gene: NA; v_gene: TRBV7-9; j_gene: TRBJ1-4; CDR3aa: CASSSLQGPPNEKLFF; CDR3nt: TGTGCCAGCAGCTCCCTGCAGGGACCACCTAATGAAAAACTGTTTTTT
abundance: NA; d_gene: TRBD1; v_gene: TRBV27; j_gene: TRBJ2-2; CDR3aa: CASSPSTGGTGELFF; CDR3nt: TGTGCCAGCAGTCCCTCGACAGGGGGCACCGGGGAGCTGTTTTTT
abundance: once; d_gene: TRBD2; v_gene: TRBV9; j_gene: TRBJ2-3; CDR3aa: CASSVDEGTTASTDTQYF; CDR3nt: TGTGCCAGCAGCGTAGACGAAGGGACTACAGCTAGCACAGATACGCAGTATTTT
abundance: NA; d_gene: NA; v_gene: TRBV10-1; j_gene: TRBJ2-3; CDR3aa: CASSDGGLSTDTQYF; CDR3nt: TGCGCCAGCAGTGATGGAGGACTCAGCACAGATACGCAGTATTTT
abundance: NA; d_gene: TRBD2; v_gene: TRBV9; j_gene: TRBJ2-2; CDR3aa: CASEGTSGNTGELFF; CDR3nt: TGTGCCAGCGAAGGGACTAGCGGGAACACCGGGGAGCTGTTTTTT
abundance: few; d_gene: NA; v_gene: TRBV5-6; j_gene: TRBJ1-4; CDR3aa: CASTLGKGKLFF; CDR3nt: TGTGCCAGCACCCTTGGGAAAGGAAAACTGTTTTTT
abundance: NA; d_gene: TRBD1; v_gene: TRBV5-5; j_gene: TRBJ2-6; CDR3aa: CASSLVLGQPSGANVLTF; CDR3nt: TGTGCCAGCAGCTTGGTTCTGGGACAGCCCTCTGGGGCCAACGTCCTGACTTTC
abundance: NA; d_gene: TRBD2; v_gene: TRBV30; j_gene: TRBJ2-2; CDR3aa: CAWSVDASGRAGELFF; CDR3nt: TGTGCCTGGAGCGTTGATGCTAGCGGGAGGGCCGGGGAGCTGTTTTTT
abundance: NA; d_gene: NA; v_gene: TRBV6-1; j_gene: TRBJ1-1; CDR3aa: CASTGRWGTRTEAFF; CDR3nt: TGTGCCAGCACCGGCCGGTGGGGAACGAGAACTGAAGCTTTCTTT
abundance: few; d_gene: NA; v_gene: TRBV5-6; j_gene: TRBJ1-2; CDR3aa: CASARSRIDYGYTF; CDR3nt: TGTGCCAGCGCCCGGAGCAGGATTGACTATGGCTACACCTTC
abundance: NA; d_gene: NA; v_gene: TRBV28; j_gene: TRBJ1-4; CDR3aa: CASSLLGDKNEKLFF; CDR3nt: TGTGCCAGCAGTTTATTGGGGGATAAAAATGAAAAACTGTTTTTT
abundance: NA; d_gene: TRBD1; v_gene: TRBV5-6; j_gene: TRBJ1-2; CDR3aa: CASSLDRGGYTF; CDR3nt: TGTGCCAGCAGCCTAGACAGGGGCGGCTACACCTTC
abundance: NA; d_gene: NA; v_gene: TRBV30; j_gene: TRBJ2-7; CDR3aa: CAWSSPGWSLPYEQYF; CDR3nt: TGTGCCTGGAGTTCCCCGGGTTGGAGTCTCCCCTACGAGCAGTACTTC
abundance: NA; d_gene: TRBD2; v_gene: TRBV15; j_gene: TRBJ2-3; CDR3aa: CATSRIAGPTDTQYF; CDR3nt: TGTGCCACCAGCAGGATAGCGGGACCTACAGATACGCAGTATTTT
abundance: NA; d_gene: TRBD2; v_gene: TRBV27; j_gene: TRBJ2-7; CDR3aa: CASRARGEGSYEQYF; CDR3nt: TGTGCCAGCAGAGCCCGGGGGGAGGGCTCGTACGAGCAGTACTTC
abundance: NA; d_gene: NA; v_gene: TRBV13; j_gene: TRBJ2-2; CDR3aa: CASSLGIHTGELFF; CDR3nt: TGTGCCAGCAGCCTAGGGATTCACACCGGGGAGCTGTTTTTT
abundance: NA; d_gene: NA; v_gene: TRBV28; j_gene: TRBJ2-1; CDR3aa: CASSHEYWQFF; CDR3nt: TGTGCCAGCAGTCACGAATACTGGCAGTTCTTC
abundance: NA; d_gene: NA; v_gene: TRBV15; j_gene: TRBJ1-5; CDR3aa: CATSSQGRSNQPQHF; CDR3nt: TGTGCCACCAGCAGTCAGGGGCGCAGCAATCAGCCCCAGCATTTT
abundance: NA; d_gene: NA; v_gene: TRBV11-3; j_gene: TRBJ2-1; CDR3aa: CASSLAPGVGNEQFF; CDR3nt: TGTGCCAGCAGCTTAGCGCCGGGAGTTGGCAATGAGCAGTTCTTC
abundance: NA; d_gene: NA; v_gene: TRBV4-2; j_gene: TRBJ2-1; CDR3aa: CASTLGGTYNEQFF; CDR3nt: TGTGCCAGCACCCTGGGGGGCACATACAATGAGCAGTTCTTC
abundance: NA; d_gene: TRBD1; v_gene: TRBV7-9; j_gene: TRBJ2-2; CDR3aa: CASRPDRVRGELFF; CDR3nt: TGTGCCAGCAGACCGGACAGGGTTAGAGGCGAGCTGTTTTTT